This entry concerns a single T cell receptor (beta chain). Its target is unknown. The data were taken from a study of cytomegalovirus exposure and HLA in healthy donors. Study-wide findings and caveats: The CMV antigen specificity of a few CMV-associated chains was confirmed through in vitro analysis. Roughly uniform sequencing depth across donors was assumed, possibly incorrectly. The study listed roughly 160 cytomegalovirus-associated TCR beta chains.

Germline V CDR1 and CDR2: LGHNA, YSLEER. The CDR3 is 14 amino acids. J was trimmed by 6 bases and V by 4 bases; bases with no gene match: 6. Use of 60 Vbeta and 13 Jbeta primers characterized the PCR. This table comes from immunoSEQ multiplex PCR, and its TCRdb copy is limited to in-frame clones, with some not included. The sample records more than 80,000 clones, less than 80% being singletons. The receptor comes from a woman aged 40 to 49 in good health and CMV-seropositive. Input material: PBMCs. The genes are TRBV4-3 and TRBJ1-2; 9 bases align to TRBD1. The CDR3 sequence is CASSPGQGTDGYTF. The DNA for the CDR3 is TGCGCCAGCAGCCCGGGACAGGGAACAGATGGCTACACCTTC.